Listed below are T cell receptor beta chains from one sample, sequenced in a study of cytotoxic CD8 clonotypes in ibrutinib-treated CLL. Produced via immunoSEQ multiplex PCR; TCRdb's table is partial and in-frame only. The table lists hundreds of thousands of clones, over 60% of them singletons, with roughly 6.8% in the top ten. The sequenced sample was PBMCs, obtained after 36 months of ibrutinib treatment. The source of these receptors is a human donor with chronic lymphocytic leukemia. Each CDR3 is given with its conserved first and last residue. D genes are given only for firm matches.

d_gene	v_gene	j_gene	CDR3aa
.	TRBV6-6	TRBJ2-5	CASSRQGETQYF
TRBD1	TRBV27	TRBJ2-5	CASSSTGGETQYF
.	TRBV5-8	TRBJ2-7	CASSLEPLMAYEQYF
.	TRBV5-1	TRBJ1-1	CASSLDFRVNTEAFF
.	TRBV7-3	TRBJ2-2	CASSPRNTGELFF
.	TRBV19	TRBJ2-5	CASSIAGSETQYF
.	TRBV7-6	TRBJ1-1	CASSLDRISEAFF
TRBD1	TRBV4-1	TRBJ2-5	CASSLGTAGPETQYF
.	TRBV5-4	TRBJ2-6	CASSSRSSGANVLTF
.	TRBV7-2	TRBJ2-3	CASSPGTGRIDTQYF
.	TRBV4-1	TRBJ1-5	CASSQDGVGFQPQHF
.	TRBV11-1	TRBJ2-1	CASSLVPGLKNEEQFF
.	TRBV4-2	TRBJ2-4	CASSPGLHLAKNIQYF
TRBD1	TRBV5-1	TRBJ2-7	CASSVPGTGGREQYF
.	TRBV29-1	TRBJ2-2	CSVEEATGELFF
TRBD2	TRBV6-5	TRBJ2-1	CASSSGSNNEQFF
.	TRBV7-2	TRBJ2-7	CASSPVVAVVSYEQYF
TRBD1	TRBV5-1	TRBJ1-1	CASSLTLGQLNTEAFF
.	TRBV11-2	TRBJ1-4	CASSFPLFF
.	TRBV28	TRBJ2-4	CASSPYGGGKNIQYF
TRBD1	TRBV5-1	TRBJ1-1	CASSPTGGHTEAFF
TRBD2	TRBV27	TRBJ2-7	CASSYGTSGTYEQYF
.	TRBV19	TRBJ2-3	CASSPRLPDTQYF
TRBD1	TRBV6-7	TRBJ2-5	CASSVGAATGGLLETETQYF
.	TRBV5-6	TRBJ1-5	CASSLYGNQNQPQHF
TRBD1	TRBV6-6	TRBJ2-1	CASSYRDRVYEQFF
.	TRBV13	TRBJ2-3	CASSFLTDRTQYF
.	TRBV18	TRBJ2-7	CASTSEKTYEQYF
.	TRBV11-2	TRBJ1-4	CASSLVNRKLFF